This TCR beta chain originates from a study of blood T cells in healthy people across ages. A second roughly 6 to 12 cycle PCR used barcoded and J-beta primers. TCRdb itself ran the 5' RACE reads through MiXCR, one entry per CDR3 protein. The sample carries 1,100,000 or so distinct CDR3 sequences, around 43% recorded once. V lost 0 bases to trimming and J lost 0 bases; unmatched junction nucleotides: 7. The CDR3 has 17 amino acids. The germline CDR1 and CDR2 sequences are LGHNA and YSLEER. This receptor was taken from a woman in her fifties or sixties in good health. The chain uses TRBV4-3 and TRBJ2-7; TRBD2 aligns across 8 bases. Sequencing was done on a sample of blood. The CDR3 DNA sequence: TGCGCCAGCAGCCAAGATACCACTAGCGGAAGCTCCTACGAGCAGTACTTC. The encoded protein is CASSQDTTSGSSYEQYF.